Here is one T cell receptor beta chain with its context. Per the authors' pipeline: Estimation of nucleated cell counts relied on the amplification of reference gene primers. Profiling relied on immunoSEQ multiplex PCR, and the TCRdb table lists in-frame clones only, not all of them. From that table come the V and J calls and clone size; the DNA was used to work out D and trimming. Of about 390,000 clones in the sample, approximately 87% are singletons; the top ten hold 10%. This entry belongs to a study of blood T cell repertoires in COVID-19. The CDR3 has 15 amino acids. V was clipped by 2 bases and J by 2 bases; unmatched bases: 4. CDR1 is SGHTA, CDR2 FQGNSA, per germline.

The clonotype comes from a woman between 45 and 60 years old who had recovered from COVID-19. V is TRBV7-2 and J is TRBJ2-5; 8 bases are shared with TRBD2. Sequencing used PBMCs or T cells enriched from blood (not recorded which). The CDR3 reads CASSLLAGGQETQYF. DNA of the CDR3: TGTGCCAGCAGCTTACTCGCGGGGGGTCAAGAGACCCAGTACTTC.